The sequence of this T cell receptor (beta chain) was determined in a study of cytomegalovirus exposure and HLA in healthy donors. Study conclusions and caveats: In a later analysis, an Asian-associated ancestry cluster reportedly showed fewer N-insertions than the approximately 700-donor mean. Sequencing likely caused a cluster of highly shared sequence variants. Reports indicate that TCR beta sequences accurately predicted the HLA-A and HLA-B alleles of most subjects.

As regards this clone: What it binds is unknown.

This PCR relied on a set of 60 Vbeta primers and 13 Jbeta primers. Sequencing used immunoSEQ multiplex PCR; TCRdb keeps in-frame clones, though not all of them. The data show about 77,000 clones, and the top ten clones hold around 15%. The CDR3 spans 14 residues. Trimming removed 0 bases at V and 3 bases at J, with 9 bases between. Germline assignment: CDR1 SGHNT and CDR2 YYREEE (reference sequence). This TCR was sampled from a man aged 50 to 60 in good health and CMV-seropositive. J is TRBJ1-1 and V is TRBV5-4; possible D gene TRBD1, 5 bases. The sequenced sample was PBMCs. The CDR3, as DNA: TGTGCCAGCAGCTTGGGGTTAGGGGACACTGAAGCTTTCTTT. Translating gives CASSLGLGDTEAFF.